One T cell receptor beta chain is described in this entry. Source study methods: From reference gene primer amplification, estimates of nucleated cell counts were derived. Profiling relied on immunoSEQ multiplex PCR, and the TCRdb table lists in-frame clones only, not all of them. That table is the source of V, J and clone size, and D and trimming were worked out from the DNA. The sample records 200,000 to 250,000 clones, about 83% being singletons. V lost 5 bases, J lost 6 bases, and 19 bases lay in between. CDR3 length: 15 amino acids. Germline loops: CDR1 SEHNR, CDR2 FQNEAQ (reference sequence). This sample stems from a study of blood T cell repertoires in COVID-19. Study details: COVID-19 samples collected from the United States, Italy and Spain covered acute and convalescent phases. PBMCs, B-cell-depleted T cells, or T cells were the source of the cDNA or gDNA that made up the material.

The specimen was peripheral blood. The receptor was isolated from an older man with acute or convalescent COVID-19. This sequence joins TRBV7-9 and TRBJ1-1, with D maybe TRBD1 (5 bases). The CDR3 loop reads CASSPSGGGWAEAFF. The CDR3 bases are TGTGCCAGCAGCCCTAGCGGGGGGGGATGGGCTGAAGCTTTCTTT.